The 8 T cell receptor beta chains below were found in one sample sequenced in a study of blood T cell repertoires in COVID-19. TCRdb keeps only in-frame clones here, not all; method: immunoSEQ multiplex PCR. Seen here are fewer than 200,000 clones, just over 85% observed once, and the top ten hold roughly 8.7%. The material sequenced was peripheral blood. The receptors were sampled from a man aged 45 to 65 with active or convalescent COVID-19.

This clone was detected only a few times. V usage is TRBV11-2 and J usage is TRBJ1-5; D ambiguous. Germline values: CDR1 SGHAT, CDR2 FQNNGV. This CDR3 is built from 13 residues. With 5 bases removed from V and 8 bases from J, the gap between germline ends came to 13 bases. CDR3 coding DNA: TGTGCCAGCAGCCAACCTGGAGGGAAGCCCCAGCATTTT. It specifies CASSQPGGKPQHF.

This chain connects TRBV10-3 to TRBJ1-5, with D tentatively TRBD1 (5 bases). The CDR3 covers 13 residues. V shed 8 bases and J shed 7 bases, with 15 bases lying between them. The germline gives CDR1 ENHRY, CDR2 SYGVKD. The CDR3 DNA follows: TGTGCCATCTCCCCGACAGAACGCCAGCCCCAGCATTTT. Amino acids: CAISPTERQPQHF.

This chain uses TRBV29-1 with TRBJ2-3; tentatively, D is TRBD2 (5 bases). The CDR3 is 14 residues long. Germline assignment: CDR1 SQVTM and CDR2 ANQGSEA. V was cut by 4 bases and J by 4 bases, with 15 bases left in between. CDR3 nucleotide sequence: TGCAGCGTTGTCACTGACGGAGGATCAGATACGCAGTATTTT. Amino acids: CSVVTDGGSDTQYF.

The V call is TRBV7-2, the J call TRBJ1-3, with D possibly matching TRBD1 (5 bases). The germline V gene encodes CDR1 SGHTA and CDR2 FQGNSA. V was clipped by 1 base and J by 4 bases, with 8 bases between them. The CDR3 spans 14 residues. The CDR3 protein is CASSLGQNGNTIYF. As DNA, the CDR3 is TGTGCCAGCAGCTTAGGACAGAACGGAAACACCATATATTTT.

This clone was seen a single time. The rearrangement joins TRBV19 to TRBJ1-5; TRBD1 aligns across 9 bases. V lost 5 bases to trimming and J lost 1 base; unmatched junction nucleotides: 3. The V gene's germline CDR1 is LNHDA and CDR2 SQIVND (reference sequence). CDR3 length equals 15 residues. The DNA of the CDR3 is TGTGCCAGTAGTTGGACAGGGGCGAGCAATCAGCCCCAGCATTTT. Encoded protein: CASSWTGASNQPQHF.

The genes are TRBV5-1 and TRBJ2-5; D might be TRBD2 (7 bases). The length of the CDR3 is 15 residues. Germline values: CDR1 SGHRS, CDR2 YFSETQ. The V end lost 4 bases, the J end lost 5 bases, and 18 bases lay between the germline ends. The CDR3 DNA follows: TGCGCCAGCAGCCGGGTTGCGGGGGCCGCGGAGACCCAGTACTTC. Its translation is CASSRVAGAAETQYF.

This chain connects TRBV2 to TRBJ1-2, with TRBD1 identical over 8 bases. The CDR3 consists of 15 residues. Per the germline V gene, CDR1 is SNHLY and CDR2 is FYNNEI. J lost 0 bases, V lost 4 bases, and 4 bases had no gene match. CDR3 coding DNA: TGTGCCAGCAGTGTGGAACAGGGGGCTAACTATGGCTACACCTTC. Translating gives CASSVEQGANYGYTF. Filled out from reference TRBV2 and TRBJ1-2, the complete variable domain reads EPEVTQTPSHQVTQMGQEVILRCVPISNHLYFYWYRQILGQKVEFLVSFYNNEISEKSEIFDDQFSVERPDGSNFTLKIRSTKLEDSAMYFCASSVEQGANYGYTFGSGTRLTVV.

The rearrangement links TRBV29-1 to TRBJ2-2; 7 bases map to TRBD1. The CDR3 consists of 14 residues. The germline V gene encodes CDR1 SQVTM and CDR2 ANQGSEA. Trimming removed 4 bases from V and 3 bases from J; junction bases left unmatched: 5. The chain's CDR3 is CSVGQGIDTGELFF. The CDR3 DNA is TGCAGCGTTGGACAGGGCATTGACACCGGGGAGCTGTTTTTT.